This TCR beta chain was sequenced during a study of CD8+ T cells in alopecia areata. The authors extracted RNA and reverse transcribed it into cDNA as the sequencing template. Sequencing was performed with immunoSEQ multiplex PCR; in TCRdb, only in-frame clones are kept and a portion is missing. The table includes about 160,000 clones, approximately 65% detected once. Treatment of the sample: oral pan-JAK inhibitor, 5-10 mg twice daily. The sequenced sample was CD4+ T cells sorted from blood, obtained at week 4, from a patient treated with tofacitinib. The origin of this receptor is a human donor with alopecia areata.

CDR3 sequence (DNA): TGTGCCTGGAGTACCCCTGAGAGGGAGTCAGCGGGCTACACCTTC. It encodes CAWSTPERESAGYTF. J is TRBJ1-2 and V is TRBV30; D is unclear. In germline, CDR1 is GTSNPN, CDR2 SVGIG (reference sequence). The CDR3 consists of 15 residues. Trimming removed 2 bases at V and 8 bases at J, with 21 bases between.